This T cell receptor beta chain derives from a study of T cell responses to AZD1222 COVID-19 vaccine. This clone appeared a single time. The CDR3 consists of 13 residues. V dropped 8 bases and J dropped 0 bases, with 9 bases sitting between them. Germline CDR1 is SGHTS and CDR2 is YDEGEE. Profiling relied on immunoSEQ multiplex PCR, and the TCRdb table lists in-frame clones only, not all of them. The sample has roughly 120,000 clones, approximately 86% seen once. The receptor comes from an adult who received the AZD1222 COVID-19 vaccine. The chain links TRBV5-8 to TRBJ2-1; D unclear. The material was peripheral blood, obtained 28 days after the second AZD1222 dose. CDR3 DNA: TGTGCCAGTGGGTTGCTCTCCTACAATGAGCAGTTCTTC. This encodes CASGLLSYNEQFF.